These 32 T cell receptor beta chains were all obtained from the same sample, sequenced in a study of control samples from healthy donors and cancer patients. Using immunoSEQ multiplex PCR, the repertoire was profiled, and TCRdb retains in-frame clones only, with some absent. Seen here are about 120,000 clones, around 89% observed once, and the top ten hold 2% to 3%. The sample consisted of blood. The receptors were gathered from a woman in her 70s in good health.

The rearrangement joins TRBV11-2 to TRBJ1-4, with D unresolved. Germline V gene data show CDR1 as SGHAT and CDR2 as FQNNGV. V lost 1 base, J lost 8 bases, and 23 bases lay in between. CDR3 length: 18 residues. CDR3 DNA: TGTGCCAGCAGCTTAGCCCCTCCCTCGCCCTCCGTTGAGGAAAAACTGTTTTTT. Translated: CASSLAPPSPSVEEKLFF.

The chain couples TRBV9 to TRBJ2-5; the D call may be TRBD1 or TRBD2 (5 bases each). CDR1 and CDR2 (germline): SGDLS, YYNGEE. This CDR3 has 15 residues. Trimming left V 4 bases short and J 5 bases short, with 18 bases between. The CDR3 coding sequence is TGTGCCAGCAGCCTCGGCGGGCAGGGCGCCGAGACCCAGTACTTC. It translates to CASSLGGQGAETQYF.

This chain joins TRBV2 and TRBJ2-2, with D unclear. Germline CDR1 is SNHLY and CDR2 is FYNNEI. The V end was cut by 3 bases, the J end by 4 bases, with 15 bases between. The CDR3 contains 16 residues. The CDR3 region has the DNA TGTGCCAGCAGTGAGGAAATGGCAGGCCGCACCGGGGAGCTGTTTTTT. Its translation: CASSEEMAGRTGELFF.

The chain is built from TRBV18 and TRBJ2-7; 12 bases are shared with TRBD2. Germline V gene data show CDR1 as KGHSH and CDR2 as LQKENI. Trimming removed 5 bases from V and 3 bases from J; junction bases left unmatched: 14. This CDR3 region has 18 residues. CDR3 residues: CASSTSPPGLAGFYEQYF. DNA for the CDR3: TGTGCCAGCTCAACCAGCCCGCCGGGACTAGCGGGCTTCTACGAGCAGTACTTC.

The gene calls are TRBV6-1 and TRBJ2-7, with D possibly TRBD1 on 7 matching bases. This CDR3 spans 15 amino acids. Trimming removed 3 bases at V and 4 bases at J, with 16 bases between. CDR1 is MNHNS and CDR2 is SASEGT in the germline V gene. The CDR3 DNA follows: TGTGCCAGCAGTGAGAGATGGCAGGGGGGATACGAGCAGTACTTC. Translated, it gives CASSERWQGGYEQYF.

The chain carries TRBV7-2 and TRBJ1-1; no definite D call. This CDR3 has 13 residues. V dropped 3 bases and J dropped 3 bases, with 8 bases sitting between them. CDR1 and CDR2 (germline): SGHTA, FQGNSA. CDR3 DNA sequence: TGTGCCAGCAGCTTCAGGATGGACACTGAAGCTTTCTTT. This translates into CASSFRMDTEAFF.

The chain carries TRBV3-1 (or the pseudogene TRBV3-2) and TRBJ2-3; D may correspond to TRBD1 or TRBD2 (5 bases each). Germline CDR1 and CDR2: LGHDT and YNNKEL (reference sequence). This CDR3 contains 15 residues. Trimming cost V 7 bases and J 0 bases, with 14 bases left between them. CDR3 residues: CASTNRGGSTDTQYF. The CDR3, as DNA: TGTGCCAGCACCAACCGGGGCGGAAGCACAGATACGCAGTATTTT.

This clone was recorded many times. The gene calls are TRBV2 and TRBJ2-3, with 9 nucleotides matching TRBD1. From germline, CDR1 is SNHLY and CDR2 FYNNEI. J was trimmed by 0 bases and V by 7 bases; bases with no gene match: 5. The CDR3 loop spans 15 amino acids. The CDR3 DNA reads as TGTGCCAGCATGTTGGACAGGGGAAGCACAGATACGCAGTATTTT. It specifies CASMLDRGSTDTQYF. Combining the CDR3 with reference TRBV2 and TRBJ2-3 gives the whole variable domain EPEVTQTPSHQVTQMGQEVILRCVPISNHLYFYWYRQILGQKVEFLVSFYNNEISEKSEIFDDQFSVERPDGSNFTLKIRSTKLEDSAMYFCASMLDRGSTDTQYFGPGTRLTVL.

The J gene is TRBJ2-3, the V gene TRBV11-2; 7 bases fit TRBD1. Trimming at V came to 3 bases and at J to 2 bases, leaving 2 bases not matched to a gene. Germline V gene data show CDR1 as SGHAT and CDR2 as FQNNGV. This CDR3 contains 14 residues. The CDR3 nucleotides read TGTGCCAGCAGCTTTAGGGGGCACACAGATACGCAGTATTTT. The encoded protein is CASSFRGHTDTQYF.

The V and J genes are TRBV6-2 or TRBV6-3 and TRBJ1-5; maybe TRBD1 (6 bases). Germline CDR1 and CDR2: MNHEY and SVGEGT. V was trimmed by 2 bases and J by 4 bases, leaving 12 bases between them. CDR3 length: 15 residues. CDR3 in DNA: TGTGCCAGCAGTTACCCGACGACAGGAAATCAGCCCCAGCATTTT. It yields the protein CASSYPTTGNQPQHF.

The rearrangement links TRBV13 to TRBJ1-6, with TRBD1 matching 11 bases. Germline CDR1 is PRHDT and CDR2 is FYEKMQ (reference sequence). V gave up 5 bases and J gave up 3 bases; unmatched junction bases: 6. This CDR3 has 17 amino acids. DNA for the CDR3: TGTGCCAGCAGCCCCCGGACAGGGGGCGGCTATAATTCACCCCTCCACTTT. This sequence encodes CASSPRTGGGYNSPLHF.

This clone has just a few counts. J is TRBJ1-4 and V is TRBV3-1 (or the pseudogene TRBV3-2); 12 nucleotides line up with TRBD1. With V trimmed by 1 base and J by 2 bases, 5 bases remained unmatched. This CDR3 region has 18 residues. Per germline, CDR1 LGHDT and CDR2 YNNKEL (reference sequence). CDR3 DNA: TGTGCCAGCAGCCAAGGCCGGGACAGGGGGCATACTAATGAAAAACTGTTTTTT. The encoded protein is CASSQGRDRGHTNEKLFF.

This clone was found once. The V call is TRBV2, the J call TRBJ2-2; D gene ambiguous. The CDR3 has 13 amino acids. Trimming stripped 5 bases from V and 2 bases from J, with 6 bases between. Germline V gene lookup returns CDR1 SNHLY and CDR2 FYNNEI. CDR3 DNA: TGTGCCAGCAGTCCATATAACACCGGGGAGCTGTTTTTT. Protein sequence: CASSPYNTGELFF.

The chain has TRBV9 and TRBJ1-4, with 7 bases matching TRBD1. The CDR3 has 13 residues. Germline CDR1 and CDR2: SGDLS and YYNGEE. The junction had 8 bases not matched to a gene; V was cut back by 7 bases and J by 8 bases. The CDR3 DNA reads as TGTGCCAGCTCCACAGGGGTAGGGGAAAAACTGTTTTTT. Its protein is CASSTGVGEKLFF.

The V gene is TRBV4-3, the J gene TRBJ2-5, with 7 bases lining up with TRBD2. CDR3 length: 16 amino acids. Germline V gives CDR1 LGHNA, CDR2 YSLEER. With V trimmed by 1 base and J by 4 bases, 9 bases remained unmatched. CDR3 region: CASSQGRWGGRETQYF. As DNA, the CDR3 is TGCGCCAGCAGCCAAGGACGGTGGGGAGGGCGAGAGACCCAGTACTTC.

The chain is built from TRBV6-5 and TRBJ1-1; D remains unclear. The CDR3 contains 15 residues. Trimming shortened V by 0 bases and J by 4 bases, and 12 bases separated the two germline ends. Per the germline V gene, CDR1 is MNHEY and CDR2 is SVGAGI. Written as DNA, the CDR3 is TGTGCCAGCAGTTACTCTCCTGGGAGCGGCACTGAAGCTTTCTTT. It specifies CASSYSPGSGTEAFF.

The CDR3 protein is CSVYRGDEKLFF. CDR3 coding DNA: TGCAGCGTTTACAGGGGTGATGAAAAACTGTTTTTT. This rearrangement joins TRBV29-1 to TRBJ1-4; the match to TRBD1 covers 7 bases. This CDR3 contains 12 residues. CDR1 SQVTM and CDR2 ANQGSEA come from the germline V gene. V was pared by 5 bases and J by 6 bases, with 3 bases of the junction left unmatched.

The V gene is TRBV9, the J gene TRBJ2-7, with 7 bases aligning to TRBD1. From germline, CDR1 is SGDLS and CDR2 YYNGEE. V lost 3 bases and J lost 3; bases outside the gene matches: 12. The CDR3 consists of 16 residues. The CDR3 bases are TGTGCCAGCAGCGCCCGAGTCGGGACAGCTATCTACGAGCAGTACTTC. Residues: CASSARVGTAIYEQYF.

The J gene is TRBJ2-6, the V gene TRBV19, with TRBD1 matching 7 bases. Unmatched junction bases numbered 7, after V lost 7 bases and J lost 4 bases. CDR3 length: 15 residues. CDR1 LNHDA and CDR2 SQIVND come from the germline V gene (reference sequence). CDR3 loop: CASNPDRAGANVLTF. The CDR3 DNA sequence: TGTGCCAGTAACCCTGACAGGGCCGGGGCCAACGTCCTGACTTTC.

The chain couples TRBV9 to TRBJ2-2; unclear D gene. Germline V lookup: CDR1 SGDLS, CDR2 YYNGEE. V shed 1 base and J shed 7 bases, with 8 bases lying between them. The CDR3 sequence is 13 residues long. CDR3 nucleotide sequence: TGTGCCAGCAGCGTATCCATACACGGGGAGCTGTTTTTT. This codes for CASSVSIHGELFF. Together with reference TRBV9 and TRBJ2-2, the CDR3 gives the full variable domain: DSGVTQTPKHLITATGQRVTLRCSPRSGDLSVYWYQQSLDQGLQFLIQYYNGEERAKGNILERFSAQQFPDLHSELNLSSLELGDSALYFCASSVSIHGELFFGEGSRLTVL.

The genes are TRBV2 and TRBJ1-5, with 7 bases fitting TRBD1. Trimming cost V 5 bases and J 0 bases; bases outside gene matches: 4. The CDR3 runs to 15 residues. Germline loops: CDR1 SNHLY, CDR2 FYNNEI. This chain's CDR3 is CASSMTGISNQPQHF. The CDR3 bases are TGTGCCAGCAGTATGACAGGGATTAGCAATCAGCCCCAGCATTTT. The full variable domain, in which reference TRBV2 and TRBJ1-5 provide the parts outside the CDR3, is EPEVTQTPSHQVTQMGQEVILRCVPISNHLYFYWYRQILGQKVEFLVSFYNNEISEKSEIFDDQFSVERPDGSNFTLKIRSTKLEDSAMYFCASSMTGISNQPQHFGDGTRLSIL.

The count of this clone is one. This chain connects TRBV5-6 to TRBJ1-2; no firm D call. The CDR3 contains 14 residues. Germline assignment: CDR1 SGHDT and CDR2 YYEEEE. With 4 bases removed from V and 4 bases from J, the gap between germline ends came to 14 bases. CDR3 amino acids: CASSMSFVVYGYTF. CDR3 sequence (DNA): TGTGCCAGCAGCATGAGTTTCGTAGTCTATGGCTACACCTTC.

This chain connects TRBV19 to TRBJ1-6; D not certain. V was shortened by 6 bases and J by 8 bases, with 11 bases between the two germline ends. This CDR3 is 13 amino acids long. In germline, CDR1 is LNHDA, CDR2 SQIVND (reference sequence). The CDR3 reads CASRVPGYSPLHF. In DNA form, the CDR3 reads TGTGCCAGTAGGGTACCGGGCTATTCACCCCTCCACTTT.

Points on this clone: The same CDR3 arises from other DNA sequences in this sample as well. The gene calls are TRBV7-3 and TRBJ2-1; a possible D gene is TRBD2 (5 bases). The V end was cut by 5 bases, the J end by 0 bases, with 8 bases between. The CDR3 consists of 14 residues. The V gene's germline CDR1 is SGHTA and CDR2 FQGTGA. CDR3 loop: CASSPRGSYNEQFF. CDR3 sequence (DNA): TGTGCCAGCAGCCCCCGGGGCTCCTACAATGAGCAGTTCTTC.

The genes are TRBV6-5 and TRBJ2-7; maybe TRBD1 (5 bases). Germline-derived CDR1 and CDR2 are MNHEY and SVGAGI. V was clipped by 2 bases and J by 0 bases, with 14 bases between them. The CDR3 covers 16 residues. CDR3 region: CASSYGQGADSYEQYF. The CDR3 DNA sequence: TGTGCCAGCAGTTACGGGCAGGGCGCCGACTCCTACGAGCAGTACTTC.

The chain uses TRBV27 and TRBJ1-2, with D unresolved. The CDR3 covers 13 residues. Trimming took 2 bases from V and 0 from J, leaving 4 bases between them. Germline V gives CDR1 MNHEY, CDR2 SMNVEV (reference sequence). The CDR3 loop reads CASSLEANYGYTF. The CDR3 DNA sequence: TGTGCCAGCAGTTTAGAGGCTAACTATGGCTACACCTTC.

This chain joins TRBV7-9 and TRBJ2-3, with TRBD2 matching 10 bases. This CDR3 is 16 amino acids long. The germline gives CDR1 SEHNR, CDR2 FQNEAQ (reference sequence). Trimming removed 4 bases from V and 6 bases from J; junction bases left unmatched: 10. Here the CDR3 reads CASSSPQRGGRDTQYF. CDR3 sequence (DNA): TGTGCCAGCAGCTCTCCCCAGCGGGGGGGCCGGGATACGCAGTATTTT.

The chain carries TRBV6-5 and TRBJ1-6, with 7 bases fitting TRBD1. Per germline, CDR1 MNHEY and CDR2 SVGAGI. The CDR3 spans 16 residues. Trimming took 0 bases from V and 7 from J; bases not matched to a gene: 6. The CDR3 region is CASSYSMRQGNSPLHF. The CDR3 region has the DNA TGTGCCAGCAGTTACTCGATGCGACAGGGAAATTCACCCCTCCACTTT.

The rearrangement uses TRBV18 and TRBJ1-2; the match to TRBD1 covers 7 bases. The CDR3 loop spans 14 amino acids. CDR1 is KGHSH and CDR2 is LQKENI in the germline V gene. V lost 3 bases, J lost 6 bases, and 7 bases stayed unmatched. The CDR3 DNA reads TGTGCCAGCTCACCTTCGACAGGGAGACATGGCTACACCTTC. Its translation: CASSPSTGRHGYTF.

J is TRBJ1-6 and V is TRBV7-6; no clear D gene. The germline CDR1 and CDR2 sequences are SGHVS and FNYEAQ. The CDR3 consists of 13 residues. The V and J ends lost 4 bases and 5 bases respectively, with 6 bases between them. The CDR3 DNA is TGTGCCAGCAGCTCACAAAATAATTCACCCCTCCACTTT. As protein: CASSSQNNSPLHF.

This clone was seen more than once but under ten times. The rearrangement joins TRBV5-1 to TRBJ1-2; 7 nucleotides match TRBD1. There are 14 residues in the CDR3. Trimming removed 3 bases from V and 7 bases from J; junction bases left unmatched: 9. The germline CDR1 and CDR2 sequences are SGHRS and YFSETQ. The CDR3 coding sequence is TGCGCCAGCAGCTCCCGACAGGGTAAGAGTGGCTACACCTTC. This encodes CASSSRQGKSGYTF.

The V call is TRBV5-6, the J call TRBJ2-5; 13 nucleotides line up with TRBD2. The CDR3 has 16 residues. The ends lost 4 bases at V and 5 bases at J; junction bases unmatched: 8. The germline V gene encodes CDR1 SGHDT and CDR2 YYEEEE. The CDR3 region is CASSTPPGLAGETQYF. The CDR3 DNA follows: TGTGCCAGCAGCACACCCCCGGGACTAGCGGGGGAGACCCAGTACTTC.